Detailed here is one T cell receptor (beta chain). Antigen unknown. Trimming cost V 6 bases and J 5 bases, with 13 bases left between them. Germline V gene sequence: CDR1 DFQATT, CDR2 SNEGSKA (reference sequence). The CDR3 runs to 12 residues. The data stem from a study of CD8+CD57+ T cells in acquired aplastic anemia. Profiling that covered TCR beta VDJ and CDR3 relied on genomic DNA as its template. Via MiXCR, TCRdb re-called the reads, giving one row per CDR3 protein. The sample records around 150,000 distinct CDR3 sequences, about 64% being singletons. Sequencing was done on patients that had shown CD8+CD57+ cell expansion by flow cytometry. Overall study findings and caveats: With respect to CD8+ Simpson's diversity, patients and controls did not differ significantly.

The sample comprised sorted CD4+, CD8+, or CD8+CD57+ T cells (not recorded which) from PBMCs. The rearrangement links TRBV20-1 to TRBJ1-2; D not resolved. This TCR was sampled from a human donor with aplastic anemia. The CDR3 protein is CSAETSGYGYTF. The DNA for the CDR3 is TGCAGTGCGGAGACATCGGGGTATGGCTACACCTTC.